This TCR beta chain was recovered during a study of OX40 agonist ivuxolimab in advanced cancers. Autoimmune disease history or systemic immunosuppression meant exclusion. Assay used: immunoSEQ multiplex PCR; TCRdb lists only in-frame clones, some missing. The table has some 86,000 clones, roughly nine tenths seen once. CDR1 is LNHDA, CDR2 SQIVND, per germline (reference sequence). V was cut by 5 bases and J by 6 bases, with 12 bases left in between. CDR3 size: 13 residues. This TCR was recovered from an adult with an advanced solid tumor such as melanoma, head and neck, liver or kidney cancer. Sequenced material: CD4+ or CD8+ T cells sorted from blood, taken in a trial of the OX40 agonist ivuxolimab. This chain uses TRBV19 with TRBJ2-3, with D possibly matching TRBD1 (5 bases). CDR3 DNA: TGTGCCAGTAGTCGGACAAAGAGGGATACGCAGTATTTT. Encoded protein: CASSRTKRDTQYF.